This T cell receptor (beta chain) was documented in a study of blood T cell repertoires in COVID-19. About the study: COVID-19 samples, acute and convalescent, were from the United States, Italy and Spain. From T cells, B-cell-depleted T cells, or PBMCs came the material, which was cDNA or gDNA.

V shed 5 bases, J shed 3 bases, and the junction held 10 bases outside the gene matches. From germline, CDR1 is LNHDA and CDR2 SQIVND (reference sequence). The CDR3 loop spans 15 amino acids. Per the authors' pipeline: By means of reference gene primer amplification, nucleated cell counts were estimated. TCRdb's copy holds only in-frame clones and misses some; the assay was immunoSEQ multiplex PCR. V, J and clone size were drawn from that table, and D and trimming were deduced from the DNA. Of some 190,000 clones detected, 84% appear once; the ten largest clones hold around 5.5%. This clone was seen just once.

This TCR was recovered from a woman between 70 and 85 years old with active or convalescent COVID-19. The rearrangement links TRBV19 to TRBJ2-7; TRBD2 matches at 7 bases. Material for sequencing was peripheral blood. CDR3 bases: TGTGCCAGTAGTCCCGGGACTACCTTCGGCTACGAGCAGTACTTC. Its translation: CASSPGTTFGYEQYF.